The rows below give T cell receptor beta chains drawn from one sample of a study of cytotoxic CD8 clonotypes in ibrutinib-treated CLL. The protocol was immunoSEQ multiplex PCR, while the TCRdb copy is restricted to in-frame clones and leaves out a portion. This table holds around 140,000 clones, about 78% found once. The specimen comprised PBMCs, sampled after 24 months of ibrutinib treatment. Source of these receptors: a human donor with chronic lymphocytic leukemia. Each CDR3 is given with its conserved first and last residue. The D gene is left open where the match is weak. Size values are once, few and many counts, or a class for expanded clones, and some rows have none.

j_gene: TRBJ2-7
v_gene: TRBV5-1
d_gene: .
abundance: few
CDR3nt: TGCGCCAGCAGCTTGGCCGGGGCACCCTACGAGCAGTACTTC
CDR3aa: CASSLAGAPYEQYF

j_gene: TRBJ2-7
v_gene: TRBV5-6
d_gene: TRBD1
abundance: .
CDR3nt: TGTGCCAGCAGCTTGGCCCAGGGCAGGGGGCGTGAGCAGTACTTC
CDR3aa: CASSLAQGRGREQYF

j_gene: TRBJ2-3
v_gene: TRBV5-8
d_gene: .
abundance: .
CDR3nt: TGTGCCAGCAGCTTGTGGGGTCCCAGCACAGATACGCAGTATTTT
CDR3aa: CASSLWGPSTDTQYF

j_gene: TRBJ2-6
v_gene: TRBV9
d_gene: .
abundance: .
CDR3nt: TGTGCCAGCAGCACCCACAACGTCCTGACTTTC
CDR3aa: CASSTHNVLTF

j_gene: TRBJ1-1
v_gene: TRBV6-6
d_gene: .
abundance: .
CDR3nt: TGTGCCATCAGTGAGGGGTGGAGTCCCACTGAAGCTTTCTTT
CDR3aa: CAISEGWSPTEAFF

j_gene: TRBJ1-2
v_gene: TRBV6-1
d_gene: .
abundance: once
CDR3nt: TGTGCCAGCAGTCTACAAGTTGACTATGGCTACACCTTC
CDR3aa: CASSLQVDYGYTF

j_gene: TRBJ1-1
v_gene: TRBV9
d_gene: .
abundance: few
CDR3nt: TGTGCCAGCAGCGCTGGCAAGAGGACTGAAGCTTTCTTT
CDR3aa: CASSAGKRTEAFF

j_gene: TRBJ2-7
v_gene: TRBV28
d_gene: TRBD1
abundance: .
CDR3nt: TGTGCCAGCCGAACCCAGGGGGAACCCTACGAGCAGTACTTC
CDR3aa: CASRTQGEPYEQYF

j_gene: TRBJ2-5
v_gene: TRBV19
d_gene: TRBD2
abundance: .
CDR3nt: TGTGCCAGTAGCCCAGGGGCTAGCGGGCTGCTGGGGGAGACCCAGTACTTC
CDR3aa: CASSPGASGLLGETQYF

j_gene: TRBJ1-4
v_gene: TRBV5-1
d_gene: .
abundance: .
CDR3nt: TGCGCCAGCAGCTTGGGAGGCCCCGGAAGGAAACTGTTTTTT
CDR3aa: CASSLGGPGRKLFF

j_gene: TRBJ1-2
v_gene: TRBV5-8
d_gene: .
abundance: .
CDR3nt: TGTGCCAGCAGCTTGGCACAGGGTGGCTATGGCTACACCTTC
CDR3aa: CASSLAQGGYGYTF

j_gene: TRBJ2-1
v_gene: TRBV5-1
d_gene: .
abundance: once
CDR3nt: TGCGCCAGCAGCCGGGCCGGGGACAAACAAGAAGGGCAGTTCTTC
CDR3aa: CASSRAGDKQEGQFF

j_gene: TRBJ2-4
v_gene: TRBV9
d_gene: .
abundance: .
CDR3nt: TGTGCCAGCAGCCCCCCGAGCCGGGGGCGGTGGGGCATTCAGTACTTC
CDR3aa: CASSPPSRGRWGIQYF

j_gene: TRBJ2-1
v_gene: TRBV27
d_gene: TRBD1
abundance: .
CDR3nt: TGTGCCAGCAGTTCACCCGGGACAGGGGGGGCGGGTGAGCAGTTCTTC
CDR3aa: CASSSPGTGGAGEQFF

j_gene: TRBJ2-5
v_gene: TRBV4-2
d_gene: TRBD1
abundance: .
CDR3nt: TGTGCCAGCAGCCACGGGACAGCCAACGTTCAAGAGACCCAGTACTTC
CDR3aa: CASSHGTANVQETQYF

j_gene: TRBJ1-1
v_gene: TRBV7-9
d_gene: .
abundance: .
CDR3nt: TGTGCCAGCAGCTTCCCGGGCACTGAAGCTTTCTTT
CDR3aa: CASSFPGTEAFF

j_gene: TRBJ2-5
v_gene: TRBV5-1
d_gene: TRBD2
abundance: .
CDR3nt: TGCGCCAGCAGCCGACTAGCGGGGGGACAAGAGACCCAGTACTTC
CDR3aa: CASSRLAGGQETQYF

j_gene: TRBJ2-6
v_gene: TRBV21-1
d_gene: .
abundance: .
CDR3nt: TGTGCCAGCAGCAGGCGGACAGGCGCCCGCTCTGGGGCCAACGTCCTGACTTTC
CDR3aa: CASSRRTGARSGANVLTF

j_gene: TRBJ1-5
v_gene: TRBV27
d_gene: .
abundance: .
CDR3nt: TGTGCCAGCACCTCATTGGGGGCAGGGGATCAGCCCCAGCATTTT
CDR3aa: CASTSLGAGDQPQHF

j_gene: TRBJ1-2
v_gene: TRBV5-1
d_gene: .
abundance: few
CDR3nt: TGCGCCAGCAGCCCCGGGGCCAACTATGGCTACACCTTC
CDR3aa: CASSPGANYGYTF